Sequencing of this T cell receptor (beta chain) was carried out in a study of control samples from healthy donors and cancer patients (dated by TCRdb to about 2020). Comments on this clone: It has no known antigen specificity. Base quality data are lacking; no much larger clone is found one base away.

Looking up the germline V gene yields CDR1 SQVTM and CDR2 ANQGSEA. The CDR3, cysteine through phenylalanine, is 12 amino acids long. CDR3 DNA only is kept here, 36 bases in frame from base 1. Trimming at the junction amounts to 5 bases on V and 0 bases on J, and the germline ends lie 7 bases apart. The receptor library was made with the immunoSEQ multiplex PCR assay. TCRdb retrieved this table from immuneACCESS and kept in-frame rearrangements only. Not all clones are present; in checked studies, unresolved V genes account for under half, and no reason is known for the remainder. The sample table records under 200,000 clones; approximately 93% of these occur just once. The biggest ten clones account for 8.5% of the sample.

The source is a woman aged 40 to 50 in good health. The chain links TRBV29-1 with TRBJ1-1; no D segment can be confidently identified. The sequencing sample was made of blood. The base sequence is TGCAGCGTTCCGGGAGTGAACACTGAAGCTTTCTTT. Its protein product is CSVPGVNTEAFF.